These 19 T cell receptor beta chains share one sample of origin, sequenced in a study of T-cell reconstitution after alpha-beta-depleted transplantation in children. Unique molecular identifiers featured in how the TCRbeta library was prepared. Via MiXCR, TCRdb re-called the PCR reads, giving one row per CDR3 protein. This sample has a few hundred thousand distinct CDR3 sequences; around 13% occur once, and the top ten carry around 5.8%. Sequencing used PBMCs from the stem cell graft donor, obtained from the stem cell graft. These receptor sequences come from a human donor who donated a stem cell graft to a child with combined immunodeficiency.

There are many counts of this clonotype. The genes are TRBV7-9 and TRBJ2-2; 7 positions match TRBD1. CDR1 is SEHNR and CDR2 is FQNEAQ in the germline V gene (reference sequence). This CDR3 is 15 amino acids long. After removal of 8 bases from V and 1 base from J, the junction contained 7 bases not matched to a gene. For the CDR3, the DNA is TGTGCCAGCCCAAGAGGGGGCCAGAACACCGGGGAGCTGTTTTTT. Its protein is CASPRGGQNTGELFF. The variable domain in full, completed from reference TRBV7-9 and TRBJ2-2, reads DTGVSQNPRHKITKRGQNVTFRCDPISEHNRLYWYRQTLGQGPEFLTYFQNEAQLEKSRLLSDRFSAERPKGSFSTLEIQRTEQGDSAMYLCASPRGGQNTGELFFGEGSRLTVL.

This clonotype has ten or more counts. The chain combines TRBV20-1 with TRBJ2-7; the D gene is possibly TRBD2 (5 bases). V was clipped by 0 bases and J by 5 bases, with 17 bases between them. This CDR3 comprises 15 residues. The V gene's germline CDR1 is DFQATT and CDR2 SNEGSKA (reference sequence). The DNA of the CDR3 is TGCAGTGCTAGAGAAGCCAAACTAGGGTTGAACGAGCAGTACTTC. Translation: CSAREAKLGLNEQYF.

Only one count was recorded for this clonotype. This sequence joins TRBV12-3 or TRBV12-4 and TRBJ2-2; TRBD2 matches at 9 bases. The ends lost 5 bases at V and 4 bases at J; junction bases unmatched: 11. The CDR3 has 17 residues. CDR3 coding DNA: TGTGCCAGCAGTACGATCATCCTGACTAGCGGCACCGGGGAGCTGTTTTTT. It yields the protein CASSTIILTSGTGELFF.

This clonotype occurred many times. This chain joins TRBV20-1 and TRBJ2-1, with 9 bases identical to TRBD2. Trimming removed 5 bases from V and 6 bases from J; junction bases left unmatched: 11. Germline lookup yields CDR1 DFQATT and CDR2 SNEGSKA (reference sequence). This CDR3 is built from 15 residues. The chain's CDR3 is CSALLLAGTPNEQFF. The CDR3, as DNA: TGCAGTGCTCTACTTCTAGCGGGAACACCCAATGAGCAGTTCTTC.

The J gene is TRBJ2-3, the V gene TRBV23-1; TRBD1 matches 9 bases. TRBV23-1 is classed as an ORF, of uncertain function. The CDR3 consists of 14 residues. After removal of 7 bases from V and 6 bases from J, the junction contained 8 bases not matched to a gene. The CDR3 nucleotides read TGCGCCAGCACGAACAGGGGGCCTACGGATACGCAGTATTTT. It specifies CASTNRGPTDTQYF.

This chain uses TRBV9 with TRBJ1-1, with D perhaps TRBD1 (6 bases). The CDR3 is 14 residues long. Germline V CDR1 and CDR2: SGDLS, YYNGEE. V was shortened by 1 base and J by 6 bases, with 13 bases between the two germline ends. Here the CDR3 reads CASSVPGQSPEAFF. Here the CDR3 DNA reads TGTGCCAGCAGCGTACCGGGACAAAGTCCTGAAGCTTTCTTT.

This clonotype occurred a few times. The rearrangement uses TRBV4-3 and TRBJ2-1; TRBD2 might be the D (6 bases). From germline, CDR1 is LGHNA and CDR2 YSLEER. V was shortened by 5 bases and J by 8 bases, with 10 bases between the two germline ends. The CDR3 spans 12 residues. The CDR3 loop reads CASSSGSDEQFF. CDR3 nucleotides: TGCGCCAGCAGCTCCGGGAGCGATGAGCAGTTCTTC.

This clonotype was detected ten times or more. The chain links TRBV20-1 to TRBJ2-1; 13 positions match TRBD2. The germline V gene encodes CDR1 DFQATT and CDR2 SNEGSKA (reference sequence). Trimming took 6 bases from V and 5 from J; bases not matched to a gene: 1. The CDR3 covers 13 residues. The CDR3 DNA follows: TGCAGTGCCGGACTAGCGGGAGACAATGAGCAGTTCTTC. Translation gives CSAGLAGDNEQFF.

This clonotype was detected only a few times. The chain combines TRBV6-2 or TRBV6-3 with TRBJ2-1, with no clear D. V was pared by 4 bases and J by 8 bases, with 12 bases between. CDR3 length: 13 residues. CDR1 and CDR2 (germline): MNHEY, SVGEGT. The CDR3 bases are TGTGCCAGCAGTTGGACGGGTATGGATGAGCAGTTCTTC. Translation gives CASSWTGMDEQFF.

This clonotype occurred a few times. The J gene is TRBJ2-7, the V gene TRBV20-1, with no clear D. Germline assignment: CDR1 DFQATT and CDR2 SNEGSKA (reference sequence). The germline V and J ends were trimmed by 7 bases and 3 bases, with 19 bases remaining between them. The length of the CDR3 is 14 residues. The CDR3 is CSVEDPGVGYEQYF. The CDR3 DNA sequence: TGCAGTGTTGAGGATCCTGGAGTAGGCTACGAGCAGTACTTC.

The CDR3 region has the DNA TGTGCCAGCAGTCGAGGGTACTACTACGAGCAGTACTTC. It yields the protein CASSRGYYYEQYF. This sequence joins TRBV6-2 or TRBV6-3 and TRBJ2-7; D is possibly TRBD2 (5 bases). Between the trimmed V and J ends, which lost 5 bases and 3 bases, there was a span of 11 bases. Germline CDR1 MNHEY, CDR2 SVGEGT. The CDR3 is 13 amino acids.

This clonotype turned up a few times. The rearrangement joins TRBV29-1 to TRBJ2-1; D uncertain. CDR3 length: 10 residues. Trimming took 2 bases from V and 8 from J, leaving 4 bases between them. Germline CDR1 is SQVTM and CDR2 is ANQGSEA. This CDR3 is CSVERDEQFF. CDR3 DNA sequence: TGCAGCGTTGAACGCGATGAGCAGTTCTTC.

This clonotype was recorded at least ten times. This rearrangement joins TRBV12-3 or TRBV12-4 to TRBJ2-1, with 10 bases that match TRBD2. CDR3 length: 15 amino acids. The V segment lost 7 bases and the J segment 7 bases; nucleotides outside the gene matches: 10. The CDR3 loop is CASTQAGGLVNEQFF. The CDR3 nucleotides are TGTGCCAGCACCCAAGCGGGAGGGTTGGTAAATGAGCAGTTCTTC.

This clonotype appeared a few times. This sequence joins TRBV20-1 and TRBJ2-3, with D maybe TRBD2 (6 bases). The ends were cut back, 6 bases at V and 8 bases at J, with 24 bases in the middle. CDR1 and CDR2 (germline): DFQATT, SNEGSKA (reference sequence). The CDR3 sequence is 15 residues long. The CDR3 region has the DNA TGCAGTGCCTCCCGAGGGTCAGGGCCGCGGGGTACGCAGTATTTT. Translating it yields CSASRGSGPRGTQYF.

The chain joins TRBV20-1 to TRBJ1-2; possible D gene TRBD1, 5 bases. V lost 3 bases to trimming and J lost 8 bases, with 25 bases between them. CDR1 and CDR2 from the germline V gene are DFQATT and SNEGSKA (reference sequence). This CDR3 contains 16 residues. The CDR3 here is CSASLGRGVLTGGYTF. CDR3 nucleotide sequence: TGCAGTGCTAGTTTGGGTCGGGGGGTCCTCACGGGAGGCTACACCTTC.

In this sample, this clonotype turned up many times. V gene TRBV10-3 combines with J gene TRBJ2-1; maybe TRBD2 (7 bases). The germline V and J ends were trimmed by 6 bases and 8 bases, with 17 bases remaining between them. The CDR3 runs to 14 residues. Germline values: CDR1 ENHRY, CDR2 SYGVKD. The CDR3 is CAISSYSGGYEQFF. The CDR3, as DNA: TGTGCCATCAGCTCTTACTCGGGGGGCTATGAGCAGTTCTTC.

This clonotype was detected many times. The chain joins TRBV12-3 or TRBV12-4 to TRBJ1-5; perhaps TRBD1 as D (6 bases). CDR3 length: 14 residues. With 5 bases removed from V and 2 bases from J, the gap between germline ends came to 10 bases. The CDR3 spells CASSVQGGNQPQHF. The CDR3 nucleotides read TGTGCCAGCAGTGTACAGGGTGGCAATCAGCCCCAGCATTTT.

The genes are TRBV7-2 and TRBJ2-5; 7 bases agree with TRBD1. Per the germline V gene, CDR1 is SGHTA and CDR2 is FQGNSA. This CDR3 is built from 16 residues. V trimming: 2 bases; J trimming: 2 bases; junction bases outside the gene matches: 8. The CDR3 DNA sequence: TGTGCCAGCAGCTTATGGCCACAGGGGCAACAAGAGACCCAGTACTTC. Encoded protein: CASSLWPQGQQETQYF.

A few counts support this clonotype. V usage is TRBV20-1 and J usage is TRBJ2-1, with D possibly TRBD2 on 5 matching bases. Germline loops: CDR1 DFQATT, CDR2 SNEGSKA (reference sequence). Trimming cost V 5 bases and J 4 bases, with 18 bases left between them. This CDR3 contains 15 residues. CDR3 DNA sequence: TGCAGTGCTTGGGCCCCTCCTGAGGGTTACAATGAGCAGTTCTTC. Amino acid sequence: CSAWAPPEGYNEQFF.